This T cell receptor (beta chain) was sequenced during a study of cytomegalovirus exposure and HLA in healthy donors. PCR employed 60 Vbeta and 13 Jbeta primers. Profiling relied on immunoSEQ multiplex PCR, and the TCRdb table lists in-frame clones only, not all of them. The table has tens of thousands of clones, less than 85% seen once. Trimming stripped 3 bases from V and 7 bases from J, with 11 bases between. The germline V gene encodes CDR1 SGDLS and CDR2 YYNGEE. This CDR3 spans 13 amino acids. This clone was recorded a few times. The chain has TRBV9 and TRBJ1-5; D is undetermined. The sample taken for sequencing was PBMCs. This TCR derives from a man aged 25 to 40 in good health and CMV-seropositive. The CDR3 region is CASSAAEGQPQHF. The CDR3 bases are TGTGCCAGCAGCGCCGCCGAGGGCCAGCCCCAGCATTTT.